Following are 27 T cell receptor beta chains from one sample sequenced in a study of CD8+CD57+ T cells in acquired aplastic anemia (dated by TCRdb to between 2017 and 2018). Sequencing was performed on an Illumina HiSeq 2000. Genomic DNA served as template for TCR beta VDJ combination and CDR3 sequence profiling. TCRdb reprocessed the public reads (quality trimming at Q25 with fastp, clone calling with MiXCR) and kept in-frame beta chains. Records with the same CDR3 protein are collapsed into one entry carrying the most frequent genes and DNA. The sample includes a few hundred thousand distinct CDR3 sequences, with roughly 50% observed a single time. The ten top clones hold 15% to 20% of the sample. Flow cytometry had shown CD8+CD57+ cell expansion in the patients selected for sequencing. Material for sequencing was sorted CD4+, CD8+, or CD8+CD57+ T cells (not recorded which) from PBMCs. The receptors were gathered from a human donor with aplastic anemia.

The table lists this clonotype with many counts. This chain connects TRBV19 to TRBJ1-2; 9 positions match TRBD1. Germline values: CDR1 LNHDA, CDR2 SQIVND (reference sequence). This CDR3 comprises 16 residues. J gave up 0 bases and V 8 bases, and 10 bases lay outside the gene matches. The DNA for the CDR3 is TGTGCCAGTTTCCCGGGACAGGGACTTTCTAACTATGGCTACACCTTC. Its translation: CASFPGQGLSNYGYTF.

This clonotype was recorded many times. J is TRBJ1-4 and V is TRBV5-1; TRBD1 agrees at 9 bases. The CDR3 has 14 residues. In germline, CDR1 is SGHRS, CDR2 YFSETQ. Germline trimming cut 4 bases from V and 8 bases from J; bases unmatched to any gene: 6. CDR3 sequence: CASSQQGAREKLFF. CDR3 DNA sequence: TGCGCCAGCAGCCAACAGGGGGCACGCGAAAAACTGTTTTTT.

A few counts support this clonotype. This may be a read error: a much more frequent sequence differs by one nucleotide. The gene calls are TRBV7-9 and TRBJ2-2; possibly TRBD1 for D (6 bases). Trimming took off 10 bases at V and 7 bases at J, with 22 bases between the two ends. This CDR3 is built from 15 residues. The germline gives CDR1 SEHNR, CDR2 FQNEAQ (reference sequence). The CDR3 reads CANRQTQGFVGELFF. The CDR3 DNA follows: TGTGCCAACAGACAGACACAGGGTTTTGTCGGGGAGCTGTTTTTT.

The J gene is TRBJ2-6, the V gene TRBV6-4; maybe TRBD1 (5 bases). V was clipped by 2 bases and J by 18 bases, with 11 bases between them. CDR1 and CDR2 from the germline V gene are MRHNA and SNTAGT. The CDR3 is made up of 11 amino acids. CDR3 sequence (DNA): TGTGCCAGCAGTGACAGACACGGACAGACTTTC. Its translation is CASSDRHGQTF.

This chain uses TRBV19 with TRBJ1-1, with D perhaps TRBD1 (5 bases). Trimming stripped 3 bases from V and 1 base from J, with 18 bases between. The germline CDR1 and CDR2 sequences are LNHDA and SQIVND (reference sequence). This CDR3 spans 17 amino acids. The CDR3 nucleotides are TGTGCCAGTAGTATGGTTGGGCAGGGCCATAAGAACACTGAAGCTTTCTTT. This encodes CASSMVGQGHKNTEAFF.

This clonotype was seen a handful of times. The chain carries TRBV6-1 and TRBJ1-4; 7 bases agree with TRBD1. V trimming: 7 bases; J trimming: 4 bases; junction bases outside the gene matches: 6. The CDR3 spans 14 residues. Germline V gives CDR1 MNHNS, CDR2 SASEGT. The CDR3 is CASTPDRINEKLFF. CDR3 nucleotide sequence: TGTGCCAGCACCCCGGACAGGATTAATGAAAAACTGTTTTTT.

The chain employs TRBV20-1 and TRBJ2-5; a weak D match, TRBD1 (6 bases). Matching the DNA end better, TRBJ2-1 makes the J call doubtful. Looked up from germline, CDR1 is DFQATT and CDR2 is SNEGSKA (reference sequence). The CDR3 contains 15 residues. CDR3 nucleotides: TGCAGTGCTAGAGATAGACAGGTCGCCAAAAACATTCAGTTCTTC. Protein sequence: CSARDRQVAKNIQFF.

This clonotype has more than one count but fewer than ten. The chain combines TRBV29-1 with TRBJ1-1; 8 positions match TRBD1. Germline CDR1 reads SQVTM; CDR2 reads ANQGSEA. This CDR3 is built from 13 residues. After removal of 6 bases from V and 4 bases from J, the junction contained 7 bases not matched to a gene. The CDR3 nucleotides read TGCAGCGTGCAGGGACAGGCAACCACTGAAGCTTTCTTT. Translated: CSVQGQATTEAFF.

This clonotype was counted a single time. This may be a read error, as it is one base from a much larger clone. This is likely a read error, given that the CDR3 carries no conserved phenylalanine or tryptophan at its end. V usage is TRBV25-1 and J usage is TRBJ2-3; the match to TRBD2 covers 10 bases. V was clipped by 6 bases and J by 3 bases; unmatched bases: 12. Germline V gives CDR1 MGHDK, CDR2 SYGVNS. The CDR3 is 17 amino acids. CDR3 in amino acids: CASRDQAGGPRTDTQYL. As DNA, the CDR3 is TGTGCCAGCAGGGATCAAGCGGGGGGGCCTCGGACAGATACGCAGTATCTT.

This clonotype was seen more than once but under ten times. The V gene is TRBV30, the J gene TRBJ2-5, with 7 positions matching TRBD2. V gave up 5 bases and J gave up 4 bases; unmatched junction bases: 10. The CDR3 extends over 14 amino acids. The V gene's germline CDR1 is GTSNPN and CDR2 SVGIG (reference sequence). In DNA form, the CDR3 reads TGTGCCTGGTCGACTAGCACCCTCGGAGAGACCCAGTACTTC. Amino acid sequence: CAWSTSTLGETQYF.

V usage is TRBV7-9 and J usage is TRBJ2-3, with 7 positions matching TRBD2. V dropped 4 bases and J dropped 1; count of bases not matched to a gene: 5. The CDR3 runs to 15 residues. CDR1 is SEHNR, CDR2 FQNEAQ, per germline (reference sequence). The CDR3 loop is CASSSYAGGTDTQYF. The CDR3 bases are TGTGCCAGCAGCTCATACGCGGGGGGCACAGATACGCAGTATTTT.

V gene TRBV3-1 combines with J gene TRBJ2-3; no clear D. CDR3 length: 12 residues. CDR1 is LGHDT and CDR2 is YNNKEL in the germline V gene (reference sequence). V lost 3 bases and J 4 bases, leaving 5 bases between the germline ends. CDR3 DNA: TGTGCCAGCAGCCACGGTTCAGATACGCAGTATTTT. Amino acid sequence: CASSHGSDTQYF.

The chain links TRBV12-3 or TRBV12-4 to TRBJ2-2, with D possibly being TRBD1 (5 bases). Trimming shortened V by 2 bases and J by 11 bases, and 6 bases separated the two germline ends. The CDR3 totals 11 residues. As DNA, the CDR3 is TGTGCCAGCAGTTTACAGGGAGAGCTGTTTTTT. This encodes CASSLQGELFF.

Concerning this clonotype itself: Just one base apart from a much larger clone, this may be a read error. CDR3 sequence: CVSSQTGQVVYGYTF. CDR3 nucleotide sequence: TGTGTCAGCAGCCAGACGGGACAGGTAGTCTATGGCTACACCTTC. The V and J genes are TRBV10-3 and TRBJ1-2, with 8 bases lining up with TRBD1. Germline CDR1 is ENHRY and CDR2 is SYGVKD. CDR3 size: 15 residues.

The chain carries TRBV5-1 and TRBJ2-2; D ambiguous. The V gene lost 0 bases and the J gene lost 6 bases, with 9 bases spanning the gap. CDR1 SGHRS and CDR2 YFSETQ come from the germline V gene. The CDR3 is 14 amino acids. The CDR3 coding sequence is TGCGCCAGCAGCTTGGGGGGTTCTCCCGGGGAGCTGTTTTTT. Residues: CASSLGGSPGELFF.

This chain joins TRBV10-3 and TRBJ2-7, with 10 nucleotides matching TRBD2. The CDR3 extends over 16 amino acids. The trim removed 3 bases at V and 0 bases at J, leaving 5 bases unmatched. Germline values: CDR1 ENHRY, CDR2 SYGVKD. The CDR3 nucleotides are TGTGCCATCAGTGACACTAGCGGGGCCAGCTCCTACGAGCAGTACTTC. Encoded protein: CAISDTSGASSYEQYF.

This chain connects TRBV7-9 to TRBJ2-7; maybe TRBD2 (6 bases). The V and J ends lost 4 bases and 2 bases respectively, with 15 bases between them. Looked up from germline, CDR1 is SEHNR and CDR2 is FQNEAQ (reference sequence). The CDR3 contains 15 residues. In DNA, the CDR3 is TGTGCCAGCAGCTGCAAGGACCGCGGGACCTACGAGCAGTACTTC. Translated, it gives CASSCKDRGTYEQYF.

This clonotype has ten or more counts. The rearrangement links TRBV12-3 or TRBV12-4 to TRBJ2-3; 8 bases are a match to TRBD1. The CDR3 covers 16 residues. J lost 3 bases, V lost 5 bases, and 10 bases had no gene match. The chain's CDR3 is CASSRQGAESTDTQYF. The CDR3, as DNA: TGTGCCAGCAGTAGGCAGGGGGCCGAGTCGACAGATACGCAGTATTTT.

This clonotype was detected a few times. This may be a read error: a much more frequent sequence differs by one nucleotide. J is TRBJ1-2 and V is TRBV7-9, with D possibly TRBD1 on 5 matching bases. Germline assignment: CDR1 SEHNR and CDR2 FQNEAQ (reference sequence). CDR3 length: 15 amino acids. V was trimmed by 3 bases and J by 6 bases, leaving 17 bases between them. CDR3 bases: TGTGCCAGCAGCTTTGGGACTGCTCTAACGGATGGCTACACCTTC. Amino acids: CASSFGTALTDGYTF. The full variable domain, completed using reference TRBV7-9 and TRBJ1-2, is DTGVSQNPRHKITKRGQNVTFRCDPISEHNRLYWYRQTLGQGPEFLTYFQNEAQLEKSRLLSDRFSAERPKGSFSTLEIQRTEQGDSAMYLCASSFGTALTDGYTFGSGTRLTVV.

This rearrangement joins TRBV29-1 to TRBJ2-7, with 10 bases that match TRBD1. V gave up 7 bases and J gave up 4 bases; unmatched junction bases: 7. Germline values: CDR1 SQVTM, CDR2 ANQGSEA. The CDR3 is 13 amino acids. DNA for the CDR3: TGCAGCGCAAGGACAGGGGGTCGGTACGAGCAGTACTTC. Protein product: CSARTGGRYEQYF.

At least ten counts were recorded for this clonotype. The V gene is TRBV7-6, the J gene TRBJ1-4, with a possible D match to TRBD1 (6 bases). The CDR3 spans 17 residues. From germline, CDR1 is SGHVS and CDR2 FNYEAQ. V lost 2 bases to trimming and J lost 3 bases, with 16 bases between them. For the CDR3, the DNA is TGTGCCAGCAGCTTATATCTAATGGGGGCGTCTAATGAAAAACTGTTTTTT. Its translation: CASSLYLMGASNEKLFF. Full variable domain (outside the CDR3, taken from reference TRBV7-6 and TRBJ1-4): GAGVSQSPRYKVTKRGQDVALRCDPISGHVSLYWYRQALGQGPEFLTYFNYEAQQDKSGLPNDRFSAERPEGSISTLTIQRTEQRDSAMYRCASSLYLMGASNEKLFFGSGTQLSVL.

The J gene is TRBJ2-3, the V gene TRBV7-9; D unresolved. The ends were cut back, 1 base at V and 7 bases at J, with 12 bases in the middle. CDR1 is SEHNR and CDR2 is FQNEAQ in the germline V gene (reference sequence). The CDR3 loop spans 14 amino acids. The CDR3 DNA sequence: TGTGCCAGCAGCTTAGTTGAACCCCACCATACGCAGTATTTT. This encodes CASSLVEPHHTQYF.

Many counts were recorded for this clonotype. This sequence joins TRBV5-6 and TRBJ2-6, with unresolved D. Germline V CDR1 and CDR2: SGHDT, YYEEEE. V was pared by 2 bases and J by 0 bases, with 6 bases between. The CDR3 spans 15 residues. CDR3 bases: TGTGCCAGCAGCTTAAGGCTCTCTGGGGCCAACGTCCTGACTTTC. Its translation: CASSLRLSGANVLTF.

The rearrangement joins TRBV6-2 or TRBV6-3 to TRBJ2-7; 7 bases are a match to TRBD1. The CDR3 consists of 14 residues. V shed 6 bases and J 6 bases; nucleotides not matched to a gene: 11. Germline CDR1 reads MNHEY; CDR2 reads SVGEGT. DNA of the CDR3: TGTGCCAGCAGCCGACAGGGCTCTTCCATCGAGCAGTACTTC. Translated, it gives CASSRQGSSIEQYF.

This clonotype was detected once. Here the CDR3 DNA reads TGTGCCAGCAGCCCAAGGGGACTAGCGGGGGGGCACCAAGAGACCCAGTACTTC. It yields the protein CASSPRGLAGGHQETQYF. This chain connects TRBV7-9 to TRBJ2-5; 16 bases match TRBD2. Germline loops: CDR1 SEHNR, CDR2 FQNEAQ (reference sequence). The V and J ends lost 5 bases and 0 bases, in that order; junction bases with no gene match: 6. This CDR3 has 18 residues.

This clonotype occurred many times. CDR3 sequence reads: CASSLRDRGYEQYF. In nucleotides, the CDR3 is TGTGCCAGTAGTCTCCGGGACAGGGGCTACGAGCAGTACTTC. V is TRBV19 and J is TRBJ2-7; 10 bases map to TRBD1. The trim removed 5 bases at V and 3 bases at J, leaving 4 bases unmatched. The CDR3 contains 14 residues. Germline V gene lookup returns CDR1 LNHDA and CDR2 SQIVND (reference sequence).

The V and J genes are TRBV5-1 and TRBJ1-1; D may be TRBD1 (6 bases). CDR1 SGHRS and CDR2 YFSETQ come from the germline V gene. The CDR3 runs 12 residues. V shed 3 bases and J shed 13 bases, with 16 bases lying between them. The CDR3 is CASSSAQGLVFF. The CDR3 DNA sequence: TGCGCCAGCAGCTCCGCACAGGGATTGGTTTTCTTT.